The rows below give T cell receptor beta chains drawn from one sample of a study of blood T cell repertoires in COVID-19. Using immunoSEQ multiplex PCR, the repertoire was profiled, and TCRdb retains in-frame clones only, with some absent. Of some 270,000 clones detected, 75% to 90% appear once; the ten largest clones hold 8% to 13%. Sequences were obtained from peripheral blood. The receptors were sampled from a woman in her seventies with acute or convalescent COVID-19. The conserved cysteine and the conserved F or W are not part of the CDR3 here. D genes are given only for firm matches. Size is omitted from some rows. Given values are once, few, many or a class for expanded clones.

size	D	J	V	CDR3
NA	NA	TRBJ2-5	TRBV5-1	ASSLPGSLQETQY
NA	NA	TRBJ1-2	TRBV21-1	ASFYTGGDYT
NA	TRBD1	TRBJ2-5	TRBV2	ASSARTGPQETQY
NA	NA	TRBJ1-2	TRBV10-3	AISEQVVYGYT
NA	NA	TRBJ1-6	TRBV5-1	ASSPGLANSPLH
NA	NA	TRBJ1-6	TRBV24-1	ATSDPRGGNNSPLH
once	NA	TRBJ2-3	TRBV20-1	SARRTDTQY
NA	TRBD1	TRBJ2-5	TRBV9	ASSGGAGGETQY
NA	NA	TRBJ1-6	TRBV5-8	ASSPGVGILH
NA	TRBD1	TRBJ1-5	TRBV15	ATRTEGTGGPRNQPQH
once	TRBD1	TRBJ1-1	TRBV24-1	ATAGTANTEAF
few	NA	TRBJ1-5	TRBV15	ATSRVDRRIGQPQH
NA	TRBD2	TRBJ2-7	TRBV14	ASSPTRGGASGAYEQY
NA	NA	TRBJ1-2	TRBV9	ASSVESWAGDGYT
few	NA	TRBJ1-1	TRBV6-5	ASNPGPGANTEAF
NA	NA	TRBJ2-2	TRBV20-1	SASWGVNTGELF
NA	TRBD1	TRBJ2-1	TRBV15	ATSRDRGDEQF
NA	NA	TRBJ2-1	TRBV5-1	ASKASGRDSV
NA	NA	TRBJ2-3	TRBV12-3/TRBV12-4	ASSLDGITQY
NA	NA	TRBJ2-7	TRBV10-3	AISPDRNYEQY
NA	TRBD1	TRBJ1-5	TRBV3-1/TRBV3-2	ASSPGTSGTGVLSGQPQH
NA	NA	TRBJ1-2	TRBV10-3	AISTDSNYGYT
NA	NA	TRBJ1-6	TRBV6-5	ASTRSRDVSPLH
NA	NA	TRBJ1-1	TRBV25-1	ASSEWGGVTEAF
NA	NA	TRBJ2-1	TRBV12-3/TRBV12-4	ASRTDSYNEQF
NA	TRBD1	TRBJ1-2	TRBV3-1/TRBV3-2	ASSQAGGSYGYT
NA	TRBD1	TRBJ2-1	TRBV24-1	ATSDLTGGTYNEQF
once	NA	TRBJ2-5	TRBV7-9	ASSATFSTENRETQY
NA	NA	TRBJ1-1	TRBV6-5	ASSPRAGAGEAF
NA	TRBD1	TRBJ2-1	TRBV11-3	ASSFAGTGYNEQF
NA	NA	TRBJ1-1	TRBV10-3	AISAGAGSLNTEAF
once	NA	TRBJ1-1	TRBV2	ASSVQGLTTRNTEAF
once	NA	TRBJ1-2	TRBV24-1	ATSDFRANYGYT
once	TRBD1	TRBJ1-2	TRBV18	ASSPPGTGGAYGYT
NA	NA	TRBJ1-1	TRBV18	AGFLSGTSEAF
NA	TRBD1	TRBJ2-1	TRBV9	ASSATGQGYNEQF
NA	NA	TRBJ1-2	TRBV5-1	ASKRAYSNYGYT
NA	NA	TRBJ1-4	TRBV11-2	ASSHQGRELF
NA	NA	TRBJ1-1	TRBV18	ASSPRTAEGTEAF
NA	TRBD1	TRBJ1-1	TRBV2	ASRDRTGTYEAF
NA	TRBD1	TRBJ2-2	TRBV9	ASSGRQGRNTGELF
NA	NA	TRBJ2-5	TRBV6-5	ASSLARARRETQY
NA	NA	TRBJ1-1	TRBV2	ASKLAGGTEAF